This T cell receptor (beta chain) is from a study of blood T cell repertoires in COVID-19. Study in general: The origin of the acute and convalescent COVID-19 samples was the United States, Italy and Spain. T cells, B-cell-depleted T cells, or PBMCs supplied cDNA or gDNA.

The CDR3 has 15 residues. Germline V gene data show CDR1 as SGHRS and CDR2 as YFSETQ. Trimming took off 0 bases at V and 7 bases at J, with 13 bases between the two ends. Sequenced by immunoSEQ multiplex PCR; TCRdb stores in-frame clones only, minus some. The sample lists 200,000 to 250,000 clones, 82% occurring once. This clone was seen a single time. V usage is TRBV5-1 and J usage is TRBJ2-2, with D possibly TRBD2 on 6 matching bases. The source of this sequence is a woman of 80 years or more with acute or convalescent COVID-19. Source material: peripheral blood. CDR3 loop: CASSLDGGVGGELFF. In DNA form, the CDR3 reads TGCGCCAGCAGCTTGGACGGGGGAGTAGGCGGGGAGCTGTTTTTT.